This T cell receptor (beta chain) was sequenced during a study of cytomegalovirus exposure and HLA in healthy donors. V was pared by 2 bases and J by 4 bases, with 5 bases of the junction left unmatched. This CDR3 contains 16 residues. Germline V gene lookup returns CDR1 WNHNN and CDR2 SYGVQD (reference sequence). Findings and caveats of the study: Serostatus for CMV was the only available immune exposure information.

Healthy individuals who donated bone marrow served as the donors. At sampling all donors were nominally healthy, likely with unrecorded immune exposures. 13 Jbeta primers and 60 Vbeta primers were used for the PCR. Clones were sequenced by immunoSEQ multiplex PCR, and TCRdb holds only the in-frame ones, with some missing. Among under 200,000 clones, about 81% were seen once, and the ten largest hold about 1.6%. A note on this clone: Antigen: not known.

This chain links TRBV10-1 with TRBJ2-3; 11 positions agree with TRBD2. The TCR originated in a girl aged 10 to 17 in good health and CMV-seropositive. Input material: PBMCs. The CDR3 bases are TGCGCCAGCAGTGAGGTAGCGGGGGGGTCCCCAGATACGCAGTATTTT. Translated, it gives CASSEVAGGSPDTQYF.